Each of the 12 T cell receptor beta chains below was sequenced from the same sample in a study of T cell repertoires in cytomegalovirus infection. From the reads, TCRdb called clonotypes with MiXCR, one entry per CDR3 protein. The data contain under 300,000 distinct CDR3 sequences, 15% to 20% of them singletons. Sequencing input: CD8+ T cells from PBMCs. Receptor source: a human donor in good health (CMV status not recorded). Some clones in this sample may be carry-over from other donors' samples.

This clonotype was found once. The gene calls are TRBV4-2 and TRBJ1-5, with TRBD1 matching 8 bases. The CDR3 consists of 15 residues. V was pared by 1 base and J by 4 bases, with 3 bases of the junction left unmatched. Germline V lookup: CDR1 LGHNA, CDR2 YNFKEQ. The CDR3 DNA reads TGTGCCAGCAGCCAAGGGGGGACAGGAAATCAGCCCCAGCATTTT. Its protein product is CASSQGGTGNQPQHF.

On this clonotype itself: Given the absence of the conserved phenylalanine or tryptophan at the CDR3 end, a read error is likely. This sequence joins TRBV29-1 and TRBJ2-1; D call uncertain. V was cut by 1 base and J by 7 bases, with 14 bases left in between. The CDR3 extends over 14 amino acids. Germline V gives CDR1 SQVTM, CDR2 ANQGSEA. The CDR3 loop is CSVEGGVPANEQFY. In nucleotides, the CDR3 is TGCAGCGTTGAAGGTGGCGTTCCCGCTAATGAGCAGTTCTAC.

CDR3 sequence reads: CASSGEKQGAYEQYF. The CDR3 DNA sequence: TGTGCCAGCAGCGGGGAAAAACAGGGGGCATACGAGCAGTACTTC. The rearrangement links TRBV5-4 to TRBJ2-7, with TRBD1 matching 9 bases. Germline V gene sequence: CDR1 SGHNT, CDR2 YYREEE (reference sequence). This CDR3 spans 15 amino acids. V shed 4 bases, J shed 4 bases, and the junction held 9 bases outside the gene matches.

This clonotype was observed a handful of times. This chain connects TRBV11-1 to TRBJ1-1, with 8 bases fitting TRBD1. V was pared by 5 bases and J by 2 bases, with 7 bases of the junction left unmatched. CDR1 and CDR2 (germline): SGHAT, FQDESV (reference sequence). This CDR3 comprises 15 residues. CDR3 amino acids: CASSLEDRANTEAFF. The CDR3 nucleotides are TGTGCCAGCAGCCTCGAGGACAGGGCCAACACTGAAGCTTTCTTT. The complete variable domain, with remaining parts taken from reference TRBV11-1 and TRBJ1-1, reads EAEVAQSPRYKITEKSQAVAFWCDPISGHATLYWYRQILGQGPELLVQFQDESVVDDSQLPKDRFSAERLKGVDSTLKIQPAELGDSAMYLCASSLEDRANTEAFFGQGTRLTVV.

This clonotype was observed many times. The chain carries TRBV4-1 and TRBJ2-2; 8 bases map to TRBD1. Losses at the gene ends were 4 bases for V and 3 bases for J; bases not matched to a gene: 1. CDR3 length: 14 residues. Germline V lookup: CDR1 MGHRA, CDR2 YSYEKL. CDR3 sequence: CASSPDRDTGELFF. The CDR3 DNA reads TGCGCCAGCAGCCCGGACAGGGACACCGGGGAGCTGTTTTTT.

This chain links TRBV27 with TRBJ2-2, with 9 bases identical to TRBD1. Germline CDR1 MNHEY, CDR2 SMNVEV (reference sequence). The CDR3 extends over 16 amino acids. J was trimmed by 6 bases and V by 5 bases; bases with no gene match: 10. The CDR3 coding sequence is TGTGCCAGCAGTGACACAGGGGGCGTGGAATCCGGGGAGCTGTTTTTT. It yields the protein CASSDTGGVESGELFF.

Concerning this clonotype: A clone one base away is much larger, so this may be a read error. The V gene is TRBV7-6, the J gene TRBJ2-1; 9 bases fit TRBD1. CDR1 SGHVS and CDR2 FNYEAQ come from the germline V gene. With 5 bases clipped from V and 6 bases from J, the junction kept 14 bases outside the gene matches. The CDR3 covers 17 residues. The CDR3 nucleotides read TGTGCCAGCAGCCCTCAATCTAGGACAGGGGCTTTCAATGAGCAGTTCTTC. Its protein is CASSPQSRTGAFNEQFF.

The rearrangement uses TRBV5-1 and TRBJ1-2; no firm D call. The CDR3 is made up of 15 amino acids. The germline V gene encodes CDR1 SGHRS and CDR2 YFSETQ. V lost 0 bases and J 5 bases, leaving 14 bases between the germline ends. The CDR3 coding sequence is TGCGCCAGCAGCTTGGAGCAAGCAACAGTATATGGCTACACCTTC. It is translated as CASSLEQATVYGYTF.

This clonotype was seen a few times. The chain joins TRBV9 to TRBJ2-3; D possibly corresponds to TRBD2 (6 bases). With 1 base removed from V and 1 base from J, the gap between germline ends came to 7 bases. Germline V gene data show CDR1 as SGDLS and CDR2 as YYNGEE. The CDR3 contains 14 residues. CDR3 loop: CASSVWGGTDTQYF. CDR3 nucleotide sequence: TGTGCCAGCAGCGTATGGGGGGGCACAGATACGCAGTATTTT. The full variable domain, in which reference TRBV9 and TRBJ2-3 provide the parts outside the CDR3, is DSGVTQTPKHLITATGQRVTLRCSPRSGDLSVYWYQQSLDQGLQFLIQYYNGEERAKGNILERFSAQQFPDLHSELNLSSLELGDSALYFCASSVWGGTDTQYFGPGTRLTVL.

The CDR3 reads CASSLAQIGSYGYTF. The CDR3 DNA reads TGTGCCAGCAGCTTAGCGCAGATAGGGAGCTATGGCTACACCTTC. The chain employs TRBV7-2 and TRBJ1-2; D unresolved. CDR1 is SGHTA, CDR2 FQGNSA, per germline. The CDR3 has 15 amino acids. V dropped 0 bases and J dropped 4 bases, with 12 bases sitting between them.

This clonotype has only a few counts. The gene calls are TRBV20-1 and TRBJ2-7; D may be TRBD2 (6 bases). The CDR3 runs 12 residues. Germline lookup yields CDR1 DFQATT and CDR2 SNEGSKA (reference sequence). The ends were cut back, 4 bases at V and 3 bases at J, with 10 bases in the middle. The DNA of the CDR3 is TGCAGTGCTACCGGGAGAAGCTACGAGCAGTACTTC. Translation gives CSATGRSYEQYF.

The CDR3 reads CASSLQDAYEQYF. The CDR3 nucleotides read TGTGCCAGCAGTCTACAGGACGCCTACGAGCAGTACTTC. The chain couples TRBV6-2 or TRBV6-3 to TRBJ2-7; tentative D call: TRBD1 (5 bases). V lost 5 bases and J lost 2, with 10 bases in between. The CDR3 loop spans 13 amino acids. Germline-derived CDR1 and CDR2 are MNHEY and SVGEGT.